The clone carrying this T cell receptor beta chain was observed once. Its specificity is not known. The data derive from a study of shared clonotypes between healthy human individuals. Turning to the study itself: The study used three CD4 naive, three CD4 memory, two CD8 naive and one CD8 memory plate per donor. Study observations and caveats: Non-shared clonotypes had lower generation probabilities than clonotypes shared by all four sorted-subset donors. Naive subsets, compared against memory subsets, generally had larger estimated richness values.

Repertoires were generated with immunoSEQ multiplex PCR, while TCRdb's copy carries only in-frame clones and drops some. Of 800,000 to 950,000 clones in the sample, around 96% were seen once. From germline, CDR1 is SGHDT and CDR2 YYEEEE. The CDR3 has 15 residues. V shed 5 bases, J shed 3 bases, and the junction held 4 bases outside the gene matches. Terminally differentiated effector memory CD45RA+ cells were excluded from the naive CD8 cells, which were CD45RO-negative and positively selected for CCR7. V and J are TRBV5-6 and TRBJ1-4, with 10 bases matching TRBD1. Specimen: naive CD8+ T cells sorted from blood. The clonotype originates from a man aged 25-40 years in good health. The CDR3 DNA reads as TGTGCCAGCAGTTGGGGGACAGGGGCTAATGAAAAACTGTTTTTT. This encodes CASSWGTGANEKLFF.